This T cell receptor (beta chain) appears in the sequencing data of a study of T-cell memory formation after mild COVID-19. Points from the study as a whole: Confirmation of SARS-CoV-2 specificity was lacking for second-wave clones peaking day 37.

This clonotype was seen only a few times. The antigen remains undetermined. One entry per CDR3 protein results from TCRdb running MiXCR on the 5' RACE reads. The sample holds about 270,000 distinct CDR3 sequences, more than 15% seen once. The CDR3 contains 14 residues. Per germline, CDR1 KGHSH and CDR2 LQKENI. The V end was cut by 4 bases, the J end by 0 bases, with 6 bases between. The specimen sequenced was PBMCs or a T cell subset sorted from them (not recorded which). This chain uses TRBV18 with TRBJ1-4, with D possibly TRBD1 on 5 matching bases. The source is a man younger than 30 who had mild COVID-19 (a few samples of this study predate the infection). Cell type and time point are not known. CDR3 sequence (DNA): TGTGCCAGCTCACAGGGACCAACTAATGAAAAACTGTTTTTT. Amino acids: CASSQGPTNEKLFF.